Presented here are 30 T cell receptor beta chains from one specimen sequenced in a study of CD8+CD57+ T cells in acquired aplastic anemia. TCR beta VDJ combinations and CDR3 sequences were profiled from genomic DNA. MiXCR, run by TCRdb on the reads, gives a single entry per CDR3 protein. The data contain around 180,000 distinct CDR3 sequences, around half of them seen just once; the ten biggest clones take up around 2%. Previously, flow cytometry had revealed CD8+CD57+ cell expansion in the patients chosen for sequencing. The sample comprised sorted CD4+, CD8+, or CD8+CD57+ T cells (not recorded which) from PBMCs. Source of these receptors: a human donor with aplastic anemia.

This clonotype was detected many times. The gene calls are TRBV6-1 and TRBJ2-6; 11 bases match TRBD2. This CDR3 region has 17 residues. V was pared by 2 bases and J by 2 bases, with 2 bases of the junction left unmatched. CDR1 is MNHNS, CDR2 SASEGT, per germline. This chain's CDR3 is CASSEPGLAAGANVLTF. CDR3 bases: TGTGCCAGCAGTGAACCGGGACTAGCGGCTGGGGCCAACGTCCTGACTTTC.

CDR3: CASSSVRDSPLHF. The CDR3 DNA is TGTGCCAGCAGCTCGGTTAGGGATTCACCCCTCCACTTT. J is TRBJ1-6 and V is TRBV7-9; D remains unclear. Trimming left V 4 bases short and J 8 bases short, with 9 bases between. The CDR3 runs 13 residues. Germline V lookup: CDR1 SEHNR, CDR2 FQNEAQ (reference sequence).

The genes are TRBV29-1 and TRBJ2-7, with D unclear. V lost 4 bases and J lost 1, with 14 bases in between. Germline V gene data show CDR1 as SQVTM and CDR2 as ANQGSEA. The CDR3 extends over 14 amino acids. The CDR3 sequence is CSVVPGDVSYEQYF. CDR3 DNA sequence: TGCAGCGTTGTTCCTGGAGACGTTTCCTACGAGCAGTACTTC.

This chain uses TRBV15 with TRBJ1-2, with TRBD1 matching 7 bases. The V and J ends lost 0 bases and 4 bases, in that order; junction bases with no gene match: 8. Looked up from germline, CDR1 is LNHNV and CDR2 is YYDKDF (reference sequence). This CDR3 is 16 amino acids long. In DNA form, the CDR3 reads TGTGCCACCAGCAGAGATCGAGACAGGGTTGGCTATGGCTACACCTTC. Translation gives CATSRDRDRVGYGYTF.

The chain employs TRBV10-2 and TRBJ2-5; D is undetermined. This CDR3 has 11 amino acids. V lost 10 bases, J lost 0 bases, and 6 bases lay in between. Looked up from germline, CDR1 is WSHSY and CDR2 is SAAADI. In DNA form, the CDR3 reads TGCGCCACCGCCCACCAAGAGACCCAGTACTTC. Its protein product is CATAHQETQYF.

This clonotype occurred many times. The rearrangement links TRBV20-1 to TRBJ2-5, with 7 bases that match TRBD1. This CDR3 contains 14 residues. Germline assignment: CDR1 DFQATT and CDR2 SNEGSKA (reference sequence). Trimming at V came to 3 bases and at J to 1 base, leaving 5 bases not matched to a gene. DNA for the CDR3: TGCAGTGCTAGGAGACAGGGTCCCCAAGAGACCCAGTACTTC. The encoded protein is CSARRQGPQETQYF.

This clonotype was observed a handful of times. The rearrangement joins TRBV28 to TRBJ1-1, with D possibly being TRBD1 (6 bases). Germline V gene data show CDR1 as MDHEN and CDR2 as SYDVKM. This CDR3 contains 14 residues. V was pared by 5 bases and J by 0 bases, with 10 bases between. CDR3 DNA sequence: TGTGCCAGCAGTGGAGGGGGTCTGAACACTGAAGCTTTCTTT. This translates into CASSGGGLNTEAFF.

This clonotype was seen at least ten times. CDR3 coding DNA: TGTGCCAGCAGCTGGGAACAGAAGGCTACGCAGTATTTT. It translates to CASSWEQKATQYF. J is TRBJ2-3 and V is TRBV5-8; D unclear. The germline CDR1 and CDR2 sequences are SGHTS and YDEGEE. Trimming cost V 3 bases and J 8 bases, with 13 bases left between them. The CDR3 spans 13 residues.

This clonotype was observed many times. The chain employs TRBV7-8 and TRBJ2-3, with a weak D call TRBD2 (6 bases). The CDR3 length is 15 residues. Trimming shortened V by 5 bases and J by 2 bases, and 14 bases separated the two germline ends. Germline V lookup: CDR1 SGHVS, CDR2 FQNEAQ. This CDR3 is CASSPFGGFTDTQYF. In nucleotides, the CDR3 is TGTGCCAGCAGCCCGTTTGGGGGGTTCACAGATACGCAGTATTTT. The entire variable domain, with the rest obtained from reference TRBV7-8 and TRBJ2-3, is as follows: GAGVSQSPRYKVAKRGQDVALRCDPISGHVSLFWYQQALGQGPEFLTYFQNEAQLDKSGLPSDRFFAERPEGSVSTLKIQRTQQEDSAVYLCASSPFGGFTDTQYFGPGTRLTVL.

V usage is TRBV27 and J usage is TRBJ2-3; 10 bases fit TRBD2. J was trimmed by 8 bases and V by 2 bases; bases with no gene match: 4. The CDR3 consists of 14 residues. CDR1 is MNHEY and CDR2 is SMNVEV in the germline V gene (reference sequence). Here the CDR3 DNA reads TGTGCCAGCAGTTTAAGTACTAGCGGGACTACGCAGTATTTT. It codes for CASSLSTSGTTQYF.

A remark on this clonotype: One junction end disagrees with the germline gene, perhaps due to a read error. The chain uses TRBV11-2 and TRBJ2-2; TRBD2 matches at 12 bases. CDR3 size: 19 residues. Germline-derived CDR1 and CDR2 are SGHAT and FQNNGV. CDR3 sequence: CASSATLAGGIANPGELFF. Written as DNA, the CDR3 is TGTGCCAGCAGCGCTACCCTAGCGGGGGGGATCGCGAACCCCGGGGAGCTGTTTTTT.

The chain is built from TRBV15 and TRBJ1-1; 11 bases align to TRBD1. This CDR3 has 15 residues. The V gene end was trimmed by 3 bases and the J gene end by 3 bases; junction bases not matched to a gene: 3. Germline V gene lookup returns CDR1 LNHNV and CDR2 YYDKDF (reference sequence). CDR3 protein: CATSREGQGDTEAFF. The DNA of the CDR3 is TGTGCCACCAGCAGGGAGGGACAGGGGGACACTGAAGCTTTCTTT.

This clonotype appeared many times. The chain couples TRBV6-5 to TRBJ2-7; D gene unclear. CDR1 and CDR2 from the germline V gene are MNHEY and SVGAGI. V lost 0 bases to trimming and J lost 5 bases, with 8 bases between them. CDR3 length equals 13 residues. In DNA form, the CDR3 reads TGTGCCAGCAGTTACTCGACCAAAAACGAGCAGTACTTC. As protein: CASSYSTKNEQYF.

Written as DNA, the CDR3 is TGTGCCAGCAGTTACGATTTGTACCAAGAGACCCAGTACTTC. This sequence encodes CASSYDLYQETQYF. V is TRBV6-5 and J is TRBJ2-5; D ambiguous. V was trimmed by 2 bases and J by 0 bases, leaving 7 bases between them. The CDR3 totals 14 residues. Germline loops: CDR1 MNHEY, CDR2 SVGAGI.

In this sample, this clonotype turned up many times. The chain carries TRBV2 and TRBJ2-1; D unresolved. V lost 0 bases to trimming and J lost 7 bases, with 7 bases between them. CDR3 length: 13 residues. The germline CDR1 and CDR2 sequences are SNHLY and FYNNEI. The CDR3 region is CASSEAVPNEQFF. CDR3 nucleotide sequence: TGTGCCAGCAGTGAAGCTGTGCCTAATGAGCAGTTCTTC.

This clonotype was counted at least ten times. The chain is built from TRBV20-1 and TRBJ2-5, with TRBD2 identical over 8 bases. CDR1 DFQATT and CDR2 SNEGSKA come from the germline V gene (reference sequence). The V and J ends lost 4 bases and 3 bases, in that order; junction bases with no gene match: 4. This CDR3 comprises 13 residues. CDR3 region: CSAKTSAKETQYF. The DNA for the CDR3 is TGCAGTGCTAAGACTAGCGCCAAAGAGACCCAGTACTTC.

This clonotype was seen ten or more times. The rearrangement joins TRBV14 to TRBJ1-2; D unresolved. This CDR3 is 15 amino acids long. CDR1 and CDR2 from the germline V gene are SGHDN and FVKESK. V lost 4 bases to trimming and J lost 4 bases, with 16 bases between them. In nucleotides, the CDR3 is TGTGCCAGCAGCCCCCAGCCCGGCGGTCTCTATGGCTACACCTTC. Translated: CASSPQPGGLYGYTF.

The chain couples TRBV18 to TRBJ2-3; 9 bases match TRBD1. J gave up 6 bases and V 2 bases, and 6 bases lay outside the gene matches. CDR1 and CDR2 (germline): KGHSH, LQKENI. The CDR3 totals 15 residues. The CDR3 region has the DNA TGTGCCAGCTCACCAGGGACAGGGAGTTGGGATACGCAGTATTTT. Its protein product is CASSPGTGSWDTQYF.

The chain recombines TRBV7-8 with TRBJ1-3; no firm D call. The germline V gene encodes CDR1 SGHVS and CDR2 FQNEAQ. The CDR3 spans 17 residues. Trimming took off 5 bases at V and 2 bases at J, with 19 bases between the two ends. The CDR3: CASSPDRILRAGNTIYF. CDR3 DNA: TGTGCCAGCAGCCCGGATCGTATTTTGAGGGCTGGAAACACCATATATTTT. The full variable domain, with the rest looked up from reference TRBV7-8 and TRBJ1-3, is GAGVSQSPRYKVAKRGQDVALRCDPISGHVSLFWYQQALGQGPEFLTYFQNEAQLDKSGLPSDRFFAERPEGSVSTLKIQRTQQEDSAVYLCASSPDRILRAGNTIYFGEGSWLTVV.

V and J are TRBV20-1 and TRBJ2-7; 16 bases line up with TRBD2. Losses at the gene ends were 6 bases for V and 4 bases for J; bases not matched to a gene: 3. This CDR3 region has 14 residues. Germline-derived CDR1 and CDR2 are DFQATT and SNEGSKA (reference sequence). CDR3: CSALGLAGGYEQYF. In DNA form, the CDR3 reads TGCAGTGCCCTGGGACTAGCGGGGGGGTACGAGCAGTACTTC.

In this sample, this clonotype turned up once. This chain uses TRBV29-1 with TRBJ2-1; the D is unclear. Germline assignment: CDR1 SQVTM and CDR2 ANQGSEA. V was pared by 5 bases and J by 4 bases, with 6 bases between. The CDR3 sequence is 11 residues long. The CDR3 DNA is TGCAGCGTTTCTCTTTACAATGAGCAGTTCTTC. Its translation is CSVSLYNEQFF.

This clonotype was seen ten or more times. The rearrangement joins TRBV2 to TRBJ1-1; D is unclear. Germline CDR1 reads SNHLY; CDR2 reads FYNNEI. CDR3 length: 13 amino acids. V shed 7 bases and J shed 0 bases, with 9 bases lying between them. The CDR3 is CASNFQLNTEAFF. DNA for the CDR3: TGTGCCAGCAATTTCCAGTTGAACACTGAAGCTTTCTTT.

V usage is TRBV20-1 and J usage is TRBJ2-7; TRBD2 aligns across 10 bases. This CDR3 has 13 amino acids. CDR1 and CDR2 from the germline V gene are DFQATT and SNEGSKA (reference sequence). Trimming removed 5 bases from V and 6 bases from J; junction bases left unmatched: 7. CDR3 coding DNA: TGCAGTGCTTCCCTAGCGGGAGTCGGCGAGCAGTACTTC. Its translation: CSASLAGVGEQYF.

At least ten counts were recorded for this clonotype. A much larger clone differs by one base, so this may be a read error. This chain links TRBV20-1 with TRBJ1-1; TRBD1 might be the D (6 bases). V shed 6 bases and J shed 6 bases, with 14 bases lying between them. The CDR3 consists of 12 residues. CDR1 is DFQATT and CDR2 is SNEGSKA in the germline V gene (reference sequence). CDR3 amino acids: CSASAGDAEAFF. CDR3 DNA: TGCAGTGCATCTGCAGGGGACGCTGAAGCTTTCTTT.

This rearrangement joins TRBV2 to TRBJ2-1; no clear D. Looked up from germline, CDR1 is SNHLY and CDR2 is FYNNEI. The V and J ends lost 2 bases and 12 bases respectively, with 8 bases between them. The length of the CDR3 is 11 residues. For the CDR3, the DNA is TGTGCCAGCAGTGAAATGGTAGGGCAGTTCTTC. Translating it yields CASSEMVGQFF. The full variable domain, with the rest looked up from reference TRBV2 and TRBJ2-1, is EPEVTQTPSHQVTQMGQEVILRCVPISNHLYFYWYRQILGQKVEFLVSFYNNEISEKSEIFDDQFSVERPDGSNFTLKIRSTKLEDSAMYFCASSEMVGQFFGPGTRLTVL.

The gene calls are TRBV10-3 and TRBJ2-2; D remains ambiguous. The CDR3 extends over 14 amino acids. With 8 bases removed from V and 1 base from J, the gap between germline ends came to 11 bases. Germline assignment: CDR1 ENHRY and CDR2 SYGVKD. In DNA form, the CDR3 reads TGTGCCATCCCGGCCTTTGAGAACACCGGGGAGCTGTTTTTT. Protein product: CAIPAFENTGELFF.

Note on this clonotype: A read error may explain this, as a much larger clone is one base away. The chain carries TRBV4-1 and TRBJ2-2; 9 bases fit TRBD2. After removal of 9 bases from V and 7 bases from J, the junction contained 9 bases not matched to a gene. From germline, CDR1 is MGHRA and CDR2 YSYEKL. The CDR3 totals 14 residues. CDR3 nucleotides: TGCGCCAGTCGGCGGGGGGGAATTGACGGGGAGCTGTTTTTT. Translation gives CASRRGGIDGELFF.

This CDR3 reads CASSFPELNEQFF. The CDR3 bases are TGCGCCAGCAGCTTCCCGGAGCTCAATGAGCAGTTCTTC. V gene TRBV5-1 combines with J gene TRBJ2-1, with D unclear. Germline loops: CDR1 SGHRS, CDR2 YFSETQ. The CDR3 runs to 13 residues. Trimming took 2 bases from V and 6 from J, leaving 9 bases between them.

The V call is TRBV12-3 or TRBV12-4, the J call TRBJ2-1; the D is unclear. The germline V and J ends were trimmed by 2 bases and 10 bases, with 9 bases remaining between them. The CDR3 is made up of 12 amino acids. CDR3 region: CASSLISYEQFF. The CDR3 DNA is TGTGCCAGCAGTTTAATTAGTTACGAGCAGTTCTTC.

The chain recombines TRBV7-2 with TRBJ2-3; D uncertain. This CDR3 has 12 residues. Germline CDR1 reads SGHTA; CDR2 reads FQGNSA. The V gene lost 6 bases and the J gene lost 4 bases, with 8 bases spanning the gap. The CDR3 spells CASRFYSDTQYF. The DNA of the CDR3 is TGTGCCAGCAGGTTTTATTCAGATACGCAGTATTTT. Full variable domain (rest looked up from reference TRBV7-2 and TRBJ2-3): GAGVSQSPSNKVTEKGKDVELRCDPISGHTALYWYRQSLGQGLEFLIYFQGNSAPDKSGLPSDRFSAERTGGSVSTLTIQRTQQEDSAVYLCASRFYSDTQYFGPGTRLTVL.